The 17 T cell receptor beta chains presented below share a single source sample, sequenced in a study of CD8 T cells in ankylosing spondylitis. TCRdb redid the calling of the 5' RACE reads with MiXCR, one entry per CDR3 protein. The sample has 200,000 to 250,000 distinct CDR3 sequences, about 30% seen once. Sequencing used blood, either unsorted or a sorted T cell fraction (not recorded which). These receptors came from a male donor with ankylosing spondylitis or in good health (not recorded which).

This clonotype was seen at least ten times. The gene calls are TRBV4-2 and TRBJ2-5, with 9 bases lining up with TRBD2. Per the germline V gene, CDR1 is LGHNA and CDR2 is YNFKEQ. The J segment lost 3 bases and the V segment lost 0 bases, leaving 5 bases of the junction unmatched. The CDR3 runs 16 residues. Here the CDR3 reads CASSQEGGGAKETQYF. The CDR3 DNA reads TGTGCCAGCAGCCAAGAAGGCGGGGGGGCGAAAGAGACCCAGTACTTC.

This clonotype has a handful of counts. The chain carries TRBV10-3 and TRBJ2-1; 7 bases match TRBD2. The CDR3 contains 14 residues. V lost 6 bases, J lost 2 bases, and 4 bases stayed unmatched. CDR1 and CDR2 from the germline V gene are ENHRY and SYGVKD. CDR3 sequence reads: CAISREATYNEQFF. The CDR3 coding sequence is TGTGCCATCAGCCGGGAGGCAACCTACAATGAGCAGTTCTTC.

This clonotype was counted between two and nine times. This chain connects TRBV6-5 to TRBJ2-3; tentative D call: TRBD2 (5 bases). CDR3 length: 14 residues. The V gene's germline CDR1 is MNHEY and CDR2 SVGAGI. Between the trimmed V and J ends, which lost 2 bases and 5 bases, there was a span of 11 bases. The CDR3 nucleotides are TGTGCCAGCAGTTACGAGCTAGCTGGAGATACGCAGTATTTT. Amino acid sequence: CASSYELAGDTQYF.

V usage is TRBV27 and J usage is TRBJ2-7; either TRBD1 or TRBD2 may supply D (6 bases each). CDR1 is MNHEY, CDR2 SMNVEV, per germline (reference sequence). The CDR3 is 13 residues long. The V end lost 8 bases, the J end lost 1 base, and 12 bases lay between the germline ends. The CDR3 DNA follows: TGTGCCAGCTACAGGAGGGGGTCCTACGAGCAGTACTTC. This sequence encodes CASYRRGSYEQYF.

Here the CDR3 reads CAISESDRGVEPQHF. CDR3 in DNA: TGTGCCATCAGTGAGTCGGACAGGGGAGTTGAGCCCCAGCATTTT. This chain uses TRBV10-3 with TRBJ1-5, with 9 bases matching TRBD1. From germline, CDR1 is ENHRY and CDR2 SYGVKD. V was pared by 0 bases and J by 8 bases, with 5 bases of the junction left unmatched. The CDR3 spans 15 residues.

There are a few counts of this clonotype. J is TRBJ1-2 and V is TRBV7-9; TRBD1 matches at 10 bases. The germline gives CDR1 SEHNR, CDR2 FQNEAQ (reference sequence). Germline trimming cut 5 bases from V and 8 bases from J; bases unmatched to any gene: 11. CDR3 length equals 15 residues. Here the CDR3 reads CASSALGQGVRGYTF. The CDR3 DNA reads as TGTGCCAGCAGCGCCCTCGGACAGGGGGTTCGCGGCTACACCTTC.

J is TRBJ2-7 and V is TRBV20-1; 9 bases match TRBD2. J lost 0 bases, V lost 5 bases, and 8 bases had no gene match. Germline CDR1 DFQATT, CDR2 SNEGSKA (reference sequence). This CDR3 has 15 residues. The CDR3 loop is CSALSTSGSSYEQYF. In DNA form, the CDR3 reads TGCAGTGCTTTATCGACTAGCGGAAGCTCCTACGAGCAGTACTTC.

The chain combines TRBV5-6 with TRBJ2-5, with 7 bases lining up with TRBD2. The V gene's germline CDR1 is SGHDT and CDR2 YYEEEE. V shed 2 bases and J 3 bases; nucleotides not matched to a gene: 7. The CDR3 covers 15 residues. The CDR3 region is CASSLTLGLEETQYF. DNA for the CDR3: TGTGCCAGCAGCTTAACTCTCGGACTAGAAGAGACCCAGTACTTC.

The chain's CDR3 is CASSDGTNEKLFF. The DNA for the CDR3 is TGCGCCAGCAGTGACGGAACTAATGAAAAACTGTTTTTT. V is TRBV10-2 and J is TRBJ1-4; D ambiguous. CDR1 and CDR2 from the germline V gene are WSHSY and SAAADI. This CDR3 contains 13 residues. The germline V and J ends were trimmed by 3 bases and 1 base, with 3 bases remaining between them.

The chain recombines TRBV27 with TRBJ1-2; weak D call: TRBD1 (5 bases). The germline V gene has CDR1 MNHEY and CDR2 SMNVEV (reference sequence). V lost 0 bases to trimming and J lost 5 bases, with 10 bases between them. The CDR3 length is 14 residues. The CDR3 loop reads CASSLSSGMYGYTF. The CDR3 nucleotides read TGTGCCAGCAGTTTATCGTCAGGGATGTATGGCTACACCTTC.

CDR3 protein: CAISEGVRGANTGELFF. CDR3 coding DNA: TGTGCCATCAGTGAAGGGGTCCGCGGGGCGAACACCGGGGAGCTGTTTTTT. The rearrangement uses TRBV10-3 and TRBJ2-2; possibly TRBD2 for D (6 bases). V was shortened by 3 bases and J by 0 bases, with 14 bases between the two germline ends. The CDR3 totals 17 residues. Per the germline V gene, CDR1 is ENHRY and CDR2 is SYGVKD.

The CDR3 reads CAISETGQAGKLFF. CDR3 nucleotides: TGTGCCATCAGTGAGACCGGACAGGCAGGAAAACTGTTTTTT. The chain links TRBV10-3 to TRBJ1-4; TRBD1 aligns across 7 bases. CDR1 and CDR2 from the germline V gene are ENHRY and SYGVKD. The CDR3 consists of 14 residues. V shed 2 bases, J shed 10 bases, and the junction held 7 bases outside the gene matches.

This chain connects TRBV20-1 to TRBJ2-3; TRBD2 agrees at 13 bases. The CDR3 is 15 amino acids. The junction had 7 bases not matched to a gene; V was cut back by 5 bases and J by 5 bases. The germline gives CDR1 DFQATT, CDR2 SNEGSKA (reference sequence). CDR3 in amino acids: CSALTSGGRGDTQYF. CDR3 nucleotides: TGCAGTGCTCTGACTAGCGGGGGGCGTGGAGATACGCAGTATTTT.

This clonotype was seen a single time. The chain recombines TRBV29-1 with TRBJ1-1; D unresolved. This CDR3 has 13 residues. The ends were cut back, 6 bases at V and 4 bases at J, with 15 bases in the middle. Germline V CDR1 and CDR2: SQVTM, ANQGSEA. CDR3 in amino acids: CSVHRGLSTEAFF. As DNA, the CDR3 is TGCAGCGTCCATCGAGGGCTCAGCACTGAAGCTTTCTTT.

This clonotype was seen a handful of times. The chain carries TRBV12-3 or TRBV12-4 and TRBJ2-1; D is perhaps TRBD2 (7 bases). The CDR3 is 15 amino acids. The V gene lost 5 bases and the J gene lost 9 bases, with 20 bases spanning the gap. The CDR3 DNA reads TGTGCCAGCAGTCTAAGGGGGGGACCAGGCGTTGAGCAGTTCTTC. Translation: CASSLRGGPGVEQFF.

This clonotype has only a few counts. The gene calls are TRBV6-5 and TRBJ1-1, with D possibly TRBD1 on 5 matching bases. The CDR3 covers 12 residues. Germline loops: CDR1 MNHEY, CDR2 SVGAGI. V was cut by 2 bases and J by 8 bases, with 9 bases left in between. The CDR3 nucleotides are TGTGCCAGCAGTTACGGGGGAGGGGAAGCTTTCTTT. Translated, it gives CASSYGGGEAFF.

This clonotype occurred a few times. This chain uses TRBV2 with TRBJ1-2, with D maybe TRBD1 (5 bases). The germline gives CDR1 SNHLY, CDR2 FYNNEI. The CDR3 consists of 13 residues. V shed 4 bases and J shed 4 bases, with 10 bases lying between them. CDR3: CASSGWGVYGYTF. CDR3 DNA: TGTGCCAGCAGTGGATGGGGGGTCTATGGCTACACCTTC.